The rows below give T cell receptor beta chains drawn from one sample of a study of OX40 agonist ivuxolimab in advanced cancers. Some clones are missing from TCRdb's copy, which holds only in-frame ones; the method was immunoSEQ multiplex PCR. The sample carries about 52,000 clones, about nine tenths recorded once. Sequenced here: CD4+ or CD8+ T cells sorted from blood, sampled in a trial of the OX40 agonist ivuxolimab. Receptors were obtained from an adult with an advanced solid tumor such as melanoma, head and neck, liver or kidney cancer. The CDR3 runs from the conserved cysteine through the conserved F or W. D genes are given only for firm matches. Where a row states a size, it is once, few, many or the class of an expanded clone; other rows omit it.

V gene,D gene,J gene,clone size,CDR3 protein,CDR3 DNA
TRBV4-3,.,TRBJ2-7,.,CASSQEGHSSYEQYF,TGCGCCAGCAGCCAAGAAGGACATTCATCCTACGAGCAGTACTTC
TRBV19,.,TRBJ2-5,once,CASSIRGEETQYF,TGTGCCAGTAGTATTCGAGGGGAAGAGACCCAGTACTTC
TRBV30,.,TRBJ2-7,.,CAWSVGRTYEQYF,TGTGCCTGGAGTGTTGGACGGACTTACGAGCAGTACTTC
TRBV10-3,.,TRBJ2-3,.,CAISEVLQDTQYF,TGTGCCATCAGTGAGGTACTCCAAGATACGCAGTATTTT
TRBV13,.,TRBJ2-1,.,CASSFEGLGGAGSYNEQFF,TGTGCCAGCAGCTTCGAAGGACTAGGGGGGGCCGGTTCCTACAATGAGCAGTTCTTC
TRBV19,TRBD1,TRBJ2-1,.,CASSNAGGSYNEQFF,TGTGCCAGTAGTAACGCAGGGGGCTCCTACAATGAGCAGTTCTTC
TRBV7-5,.,TRBJ1-2,.,CARSVHPGQGRGYTF,TGTGCCAGAAGCGTCCATCCGGGACAGGGGCGCGGCTACACCTTC
TRBV9,.,TRBJ1-3,few,CASTLTEWGSGNTIYF,TGTGCCAGCACCCTGACAGAGTGGGGCTCTGGAAACACCATATATTTT
TRBV5-6,TRBD1,TRBJ2-7,.,CASSSGTGFYEQYF,TGTGCCAGCAGCTCCGGGACAGGGTTCTACGAGCAGTACTTC
TRBV10-3,.,TRBJ1-1,.,CAISGDITGTEAFF,TGTGCCATCAGTGGGGACATCACAGGGACTGAAGCTTTCTTT
TRBV5-1,.,TRBJ2-7,.,CASRETDGPFYEQYF,TGCGCCAGCAGGGAGACAGACGGTCCCTTTTACGAGCAGTACTTC
TRBV19,TRBD2,TRBJ2-3,.,CASSIGGGWADTQYF,TGTGCCAGTAGTATAGGCGGGGGTTGGGCAGATACGCAGTATTTT
TRBV7-9,.,TRBJ1-3,medium-sized,CASSLESFHPSGNTIYF,TGTGCCAGCAGCTTAGAAAGTTTCCACCCCTCTGGAAACACCATATATTTT
TRBV10-3,.,TRBJ1-2,.,CAISESKGERGLF,TGTGCCATCAGTGAGTCGAAAGGGGAGAGGGGACTTTTC
TRBV9,.,TRBJ2-3,.,CASSGGSTDTQYF,TGTGCCAGCAGTGGGGGGAGCACAGATACGCAGTATTTT
TRBV19,.,TRBJ1-3,.,CASSTPWVSGNTIYF,TGTGCCAGTAGTACCCCGTGGGTCTCTGGAAACACCATATATTTT
TRBV4-3,.,TRBJ1-2,.,CASSQVIPGADGYTF,TGCGCCAGCAGCCAAGTAATCCCAGGGGCGGATGGCTACACCTTC
TRBV27,.,TRBJ2-1,.,CASSPLANEQFF,TGTGCCAGCAGTCCTCTAGCGAATGAGCAGTTCTTC
TRBV30,TRBD1,TRBJ2-5,.,CAWSLETGRFETQYF,TGTGCCTGGAGTCTAGAGACAGGGAGATTTGAGACCCAGTACTTC
TRBV7-6,.,TRBJ2-1,.,CASSLLGGGAGNEQFF,TGTGCCAGCAGCTTATTGGGTGGGGGGGCCGGCAATGAGCAGTTCTTC
TRBV19,TRBD1,TRBJ1-2,.,CASSNDRGHGYTF,TGTGCCAGTAGTAATGACAGGGGGCATGGCTACACCTTC
TRBV4-2,TRBD2,TRBJ2-7,.,CASSQEQRGEAYEQYF,TGTGCCAGCAGCCAAGAACAGCGGGGGGAAGCCTACGAGCAGTACTTC
TRBV5-1,TRBD1,TRBJ1-2,once,CASSLTGQGGYGYTF,TGCGCCAGCAGCTTGACCGGACAGGGTGGCTATGGCTACACCTTC
TRBV27,.,TRBJ1-5,.,CAKEGGRVRGQPQHF,TGTGCCAAAGAGGGGGGGCGAGTTAGGGGTCAGCCCCAGCATTTT
TRBV29-1,.,TRBJ2-7,.,CSVYSPPDSVHEQYF,TGCAGCGTTTACTCACCGCCCGACAGCGTCCACGAGCAGTACTTC
TRBV4-1,TRBD2,TRBJ2-1,.,CASSFSGGDNGQFF,TGCGCCAGCAGCTTCAGCGGGGGGGACAATGGGCAGTTCTTC
TRBV4-3,TRBD1,TRBJ2-7,.,CASSQDGQGGYEQYF,TGCGCCAGCAGCCAGGACGGACAGGGGGGGTACGAGCAGTACTTC
TRBV4-1,.,TRBJ1-2,.,CASSQTNLGGANYGYTF,TGCGCCAGCAGCCAAACAAACCTAGGGGGAGCTAACTATGGCTACACCTTC
TRBV30,.,TRBJ1-1,.,CAWSVQRLGEAFF,TGTGCCTGGAGTGTACAGCGACTGGGGGAAGCTTTCTTT
TRBV7-9,.,TRBJ2-1,once,CASSPPGSSYNEQFF,TGTGCCAGCAGCCCCCCGGGGAGCTCCTACAATGAGCAGTTCTTC
TRBV4-1,TRBD2,TRBJ2-4,.,CASSQGEGLGLAKNIQYF,TGCGCCAGCAGCCAAGGGGAGGGACTGGGGCTAGCCAAAAACATTCAGTACTTC
TRBV10-1,.,TRBJ1-1,.,CATQDRPNTEAFF,TGCGCCACCCAGGACAGACCGAACACTGAAGCTTTCTTT
TRBV5-6,TRBD2,TRBJ2-2,.,CASSFPAGPNTGELFF,TGTGCCAGCAGCTTCCCAGCGGGGCCTAACACCGGGGAGCTGTTTTTT
TRBV5-6,.,TRBJ2-1,.,CASSLVGGAADGNEQFF,TGTGCCAGCAGCTTGGTTGGCGGGGCGGCCGATGGCAATGAGCAGTTCTTC
TRBV4-2,.,TRBJ2-2,.,CASSQDPNTGELFF,TGTGCCAGCAGCCAAGACCCCAACACCGGGGAGCTGTTTTTT
TRBV5-1,.,TRBJ2-5,.,CASSLEFWGRDKAETQYF,TGCGCCAGCAGCTTGGAGTTTTGGGGAAGGGACAAGGCAGAGACCCAGTACTTC
TRBV7-9,.,TRBJ2-4,.,CASSSPTDGAKNIQYF,TGTGCCAGCAGCTCGCCGACAGATGGAGCCAAAAACATTCAGTACTTC
TRBV4-1,.,TRBJ1-6,.,CASSQDPMGPGINSPLHF,TGCGCCAGCAGCCAAGATCCGATGGGACCCGGCATCAATTCACCCCTCCACTTT
TRBV4-2,.,TRBJ1-1,.,CASSQDHRAEEAFF,TGTGCCAGCAGCCAGGACCACAGGGCCGAAGAAGCTTTCTTT
TRBV27,.,TRBJ1-1,.,CASSLGTEAFF,TGTGCCAGCAGTTTGGGGACAGAAGCTTTCTTT
TRBV29-1,TRBD2,TRBJ2-1,.,CSVVGGKASNEQFF,TGCAGCGTAGTGGGAGGGAAAGCGAGCAATGAGCAGTTCTTC
TRBV27,TRBD1,TRBJ1-5,few,CASSPRGFGNQPQHF,TGTGCCAGCAGCCCCAGGGGGTTCGGCAATCAGCCCCAGCATTTT
TRBV28,.,TRBJ2-3,.,CASSLGGLGSTDTQYF,TGTGCCAGCAGTTTAGGGGGGCTTGGGAGCACAGATACGCAGTATTTT
TRBV4-1,.,TRBJ2-2,once,CASVSYIGGTGELFF,TGCGCCAGCGTCTCCTACATAGGCGGCACCGGGGAGCTGTTTTTT
TRBV7-8,.,TRBJ1-3,.,CASSSRPWEGALGNTIYF,TGTGCCAGCAGCTCCCGCCCATGGGAAGGGGCTTTAGGGAACACCATATATTTT
TRBV25-1,TRBD2,TRBJ2-2,few,CASSERAGEESGELFF,TGTGCCAGCAGTGAACGGGCGGGGGAGGAGTCCGGGGAGCTGTTTTTT
TRBV30,.,TRBJ1-5,.,CAWSLGYDSQPQHF,TGTGCCTGGAGTTTGGGGTATGATAGTCAGCCCCAGCATTTT
TRBV11-2,.,TRBJ2-5,.,CASSLVGSQETQYF,TGTGCCAGCAGCTTAGTAGGCAGCCAAGAGACCCAGTACTTC
TRBV10-2,.,TRBJ1-1,.,CASSDRSINTEAFF,TGCGCCAGCAGTGATCGGAGTATTAACACTGAAGCTTTCTTT
TRBV7-9,.,TRBJ1-1,.,CASSETSARMNTEAFF,TGTGCCAGCAGCGAGACAAGCGCACGTATGAACACTGAAGCTTTCTTT